In its sample, the clone carrying this T cell receptor beta chain was seen a few times. Its antigen is still unknown. The data derive from a study of post-analysis software for immune sequencing data. The wider study: Both relapsing-remitting and secondary progressive multiple sclerosis featured among the disease courses, as did progressive-relapsing multiple sclerosis. Whole-study findings and limits: Strong same-batch co-clustering of samples appeared with F measure clustering. Patients carried 4 or 5 TRBV segments more frequently than controls did, and TRBV5-6, TRBV5-1 and TRBV20-1 were among them. In multiple sclerosis, normalized Chao1 diversity was significantly below that of controls.

Included in the TCR beta cDNA libraries were unique molecular identifiers. Each CDR3 protein is one row after TCRdb ran MiXCR on the PCR reads. The sample shows about 820,000 distinct CDR3 sequences, approximately 53% of them seen only once. CDR1 is SGHRS, CDR2 YFSETQ, per germline. The junction had 10 bases not matched to a gene; V was cut back by 2 bases and J by 7 bases. This CDR3 is built from 17 residues. The TCR was taken from a girl aged 10 to 17 with multiple sclerosis. Sequenced material: blood. V is TRBV5-1 and J is TRBJ2-1; 12 nucleotides align to TRBD2. CDR3 protein: CASSFGLAGSNGNEQFF. The CDR3 DNA reads TGCGCCAGCAGCTTCGGACTAGCGGGGTCGAATGGTAATGAGCAGTTCTTC.